This T cell receptor (beta chain) was documented in a study of shared clonotypes between healthy human individuals. Clones were read by immunoSEQ multiplex PCR, and TCRdb kept only the in-frame ones, dropping some. The table records about 1.5 million clones, around 98% of them present only once. This CDR3 spans 15 amino acids. Trimming took 5 bases from V and 4 from J; bases not matched to a gene: 6. Germline V gene lookup returns CDR1 LNHNV and CDR2 YYDKDF (reference sequence). Study-wide findings and caveats: Generally, naive subsets came out with larger estimated richness than memory subsets.

Adult Caucasians living in Nashville, Tennessee made up all of the donors. Details on this clone: The target antigen is unknown.

The clonotype was recovered from a man aged 25-45 years in good health. The sequencing input was naive CD4+ T cells sorted from blood. Subset in this sample: CD45RA+ positively selected. The V call is TRBV15, the J call TRBJ1-3, with TRBD1 matching 9 bases. CDR3 sequence: CATSVTGTGGNTIYF. CDR3 nucleotides: TGTGCCACCAGCGTCACCGGGACAGGGGGAAACACCATATATTTT.